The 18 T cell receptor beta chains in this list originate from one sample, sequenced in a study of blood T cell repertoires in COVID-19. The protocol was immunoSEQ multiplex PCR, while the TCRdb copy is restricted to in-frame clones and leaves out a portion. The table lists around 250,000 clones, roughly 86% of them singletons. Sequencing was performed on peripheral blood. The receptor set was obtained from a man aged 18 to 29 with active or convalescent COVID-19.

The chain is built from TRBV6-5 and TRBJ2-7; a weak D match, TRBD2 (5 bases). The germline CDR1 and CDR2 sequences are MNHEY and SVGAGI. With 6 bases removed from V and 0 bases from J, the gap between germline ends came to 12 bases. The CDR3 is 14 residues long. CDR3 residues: CASSPDFSSYEQYF. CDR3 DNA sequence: TGTGCCAGCAGCCCGGACTTCAGCTCCTACGAGCAGTACTTC.

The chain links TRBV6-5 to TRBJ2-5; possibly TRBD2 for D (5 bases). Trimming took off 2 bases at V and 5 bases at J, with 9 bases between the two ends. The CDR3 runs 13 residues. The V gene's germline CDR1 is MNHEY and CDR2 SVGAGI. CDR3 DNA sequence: TGTGCCAGCAGTTACGCTCCGGGGGAGACCCAGTACTTC. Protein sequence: CASSYAPGETQYF.

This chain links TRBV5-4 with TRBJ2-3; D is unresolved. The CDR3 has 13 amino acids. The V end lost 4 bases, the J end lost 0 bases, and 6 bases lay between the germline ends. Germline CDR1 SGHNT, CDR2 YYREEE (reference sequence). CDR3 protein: CASSASSTDTQYF. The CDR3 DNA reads TGTGCCAGCAGCGCGTCTAGCACAGATACGCAGTATTTT. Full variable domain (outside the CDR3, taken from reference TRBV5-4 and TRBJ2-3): ETGVTQSPTHLIKTRGQQVTLRCSSQSGHNTVSWYQQALGQGPQFIFQYYREEENGRGNFPPRFSGLQFPNYSSELNVNALELDDSALYLCASSASSTDTQYFGPGTRLTVL.

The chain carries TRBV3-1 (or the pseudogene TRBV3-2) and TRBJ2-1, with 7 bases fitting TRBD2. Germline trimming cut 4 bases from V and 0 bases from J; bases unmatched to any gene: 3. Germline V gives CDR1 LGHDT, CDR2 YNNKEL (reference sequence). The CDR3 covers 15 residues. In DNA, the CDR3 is TGTGCCAGCAGCCTGGGCGGGAGCTCCTACAATGAGCAGTTCTTC. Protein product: CASSLGGSSYNEQFF.

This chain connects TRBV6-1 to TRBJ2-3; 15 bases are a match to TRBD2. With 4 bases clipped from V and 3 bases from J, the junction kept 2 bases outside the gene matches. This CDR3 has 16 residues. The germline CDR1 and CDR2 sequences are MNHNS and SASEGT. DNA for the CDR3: TGTGCCAGCAGTGTGGGACTAGCGGGGGGAACAGATACGCAGTATTTT. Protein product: CASSVGLAGGTDTQYF.

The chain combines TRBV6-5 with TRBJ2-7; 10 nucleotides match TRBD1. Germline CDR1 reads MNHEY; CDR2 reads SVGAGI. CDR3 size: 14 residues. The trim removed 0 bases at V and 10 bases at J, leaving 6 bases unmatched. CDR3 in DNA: TGTGCCAGCAGTTACTCGGACAGGGGGATGTTTCAGTACTTC. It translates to CASSYSDRGMFQYF.

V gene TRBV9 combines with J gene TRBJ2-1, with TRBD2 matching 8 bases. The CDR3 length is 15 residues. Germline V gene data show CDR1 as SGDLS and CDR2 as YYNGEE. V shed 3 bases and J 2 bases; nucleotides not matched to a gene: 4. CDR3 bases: TGTGCCAGCAGCGAGAGCGGGAGACCCTACAATGAGCAGTTCTTC. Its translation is CASSESGRPYNEQFF.

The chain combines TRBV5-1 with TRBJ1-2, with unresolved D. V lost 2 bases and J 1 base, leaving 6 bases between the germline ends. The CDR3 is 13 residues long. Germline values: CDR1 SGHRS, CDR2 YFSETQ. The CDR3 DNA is TGCGCCAGCAGCTTTACAAATAACTATGGCTACACCTTC. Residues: CASSFTNNYGYTF.

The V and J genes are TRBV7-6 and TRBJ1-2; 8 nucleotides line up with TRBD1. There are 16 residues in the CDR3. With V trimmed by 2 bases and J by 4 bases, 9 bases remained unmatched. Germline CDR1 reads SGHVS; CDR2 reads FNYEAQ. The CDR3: CASSLSPGQVRYGYTF. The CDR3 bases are TGTGCCAGCAGCTTATCGCCGGGACAGGTGCGCTATGGCTACACCTTC.

DNA of the CDR3: TGTGCCAGCAGTGGAGGCGACCGGTCTAACGGCTACACCTTC. This translates into CASSGGDRSNGYTF. The V and J genes are TRBV2 and TRBJ1-2; no definite D call. Germline-derived CDR1 and CDR2 are SNHLY and FYNNEI. CDR3 length equals 14 residues. The V and J ends lost 4 bases and 8 bases respectively, with 17 bases between them.

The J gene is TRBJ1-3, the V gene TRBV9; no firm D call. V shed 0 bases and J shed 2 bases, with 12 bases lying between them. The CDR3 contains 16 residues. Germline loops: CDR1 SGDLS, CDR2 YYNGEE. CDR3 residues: CASSVEPRLAGNTIYF. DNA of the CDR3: TGTGCCAGCAGCGTAGAGCCCCGTCTTGCTGGAAACACCATATATTTT.

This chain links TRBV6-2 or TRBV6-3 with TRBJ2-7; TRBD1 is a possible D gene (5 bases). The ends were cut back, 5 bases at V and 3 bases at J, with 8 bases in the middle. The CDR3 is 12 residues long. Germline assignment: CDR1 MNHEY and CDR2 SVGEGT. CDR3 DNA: TGTGCCAGCAGTAGACAGTTCTACGAGCAGTACTTC. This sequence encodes CASSRQFYEQYF.

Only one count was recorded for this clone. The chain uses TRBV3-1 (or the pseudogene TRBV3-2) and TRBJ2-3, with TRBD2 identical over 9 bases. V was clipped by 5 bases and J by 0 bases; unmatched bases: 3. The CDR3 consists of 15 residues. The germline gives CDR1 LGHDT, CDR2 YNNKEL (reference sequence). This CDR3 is CASSASGISTDTQYF. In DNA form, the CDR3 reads TGTGCCAGCAGCGCTAGCGGGATAAGCACAGATACGCAGTATTTT.

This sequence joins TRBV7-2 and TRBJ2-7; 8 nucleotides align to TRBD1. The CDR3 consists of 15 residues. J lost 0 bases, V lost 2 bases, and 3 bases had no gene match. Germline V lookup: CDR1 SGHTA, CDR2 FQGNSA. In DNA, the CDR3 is TGTGCCAGCAGCTTATACAGGGGGAGCTCCTACGAGCAGTACTTC. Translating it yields CASSLYRGSSYEQYF.

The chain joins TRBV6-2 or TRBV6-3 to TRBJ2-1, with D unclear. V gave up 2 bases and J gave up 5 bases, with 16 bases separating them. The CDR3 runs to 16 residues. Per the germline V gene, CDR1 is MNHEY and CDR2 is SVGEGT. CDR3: CASSYLTYLANNEQFF. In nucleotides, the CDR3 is TGTGCCAGCAGTTACCTCACCTACCTCGCCAACAATGAGCAGTTCTTC.

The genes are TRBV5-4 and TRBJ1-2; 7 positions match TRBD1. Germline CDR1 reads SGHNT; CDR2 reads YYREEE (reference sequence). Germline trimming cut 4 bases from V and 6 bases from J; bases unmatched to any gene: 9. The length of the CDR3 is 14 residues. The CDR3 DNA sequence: TGTGCCAGCAGCCCGTTATTAAGGGGGCATGGCTACACCTTC. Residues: CASSPLLRGHGYTF.

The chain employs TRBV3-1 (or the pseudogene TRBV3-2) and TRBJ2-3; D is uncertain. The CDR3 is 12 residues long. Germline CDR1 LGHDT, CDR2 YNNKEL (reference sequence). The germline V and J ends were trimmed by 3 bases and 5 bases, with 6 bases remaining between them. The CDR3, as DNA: TGTGCCAGCAGCCACCCGGTAGATACGCAGTATTTT. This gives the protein CASSHPVDTQYF.

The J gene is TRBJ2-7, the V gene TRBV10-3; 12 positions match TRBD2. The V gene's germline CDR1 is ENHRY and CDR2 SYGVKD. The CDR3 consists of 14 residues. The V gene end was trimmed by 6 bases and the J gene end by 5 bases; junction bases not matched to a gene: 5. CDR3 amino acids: CAIRNLAGGDEQYF. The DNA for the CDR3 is TGTGCCATCAGAAACCTAGCGGGAGGGGACGAGCAGTACTTC.